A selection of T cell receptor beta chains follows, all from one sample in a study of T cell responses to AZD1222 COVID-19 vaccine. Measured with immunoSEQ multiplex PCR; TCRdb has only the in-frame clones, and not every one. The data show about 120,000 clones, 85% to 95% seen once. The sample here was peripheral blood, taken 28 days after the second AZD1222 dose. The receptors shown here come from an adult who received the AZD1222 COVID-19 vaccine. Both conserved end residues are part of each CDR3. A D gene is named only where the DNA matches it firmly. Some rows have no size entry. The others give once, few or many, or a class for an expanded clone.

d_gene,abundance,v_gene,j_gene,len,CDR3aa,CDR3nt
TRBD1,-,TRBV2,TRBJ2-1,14,CASCSRGLMDEQFF,TGTGCCAGCTGTTCCAGGGGGCTAATGGATGAGCAGTTCTTC
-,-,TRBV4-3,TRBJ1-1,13,CASSLILGGEAFF,TGCGCCAGCAGCCTTATCTTGGGTGGTGAAGCTTTCTTT
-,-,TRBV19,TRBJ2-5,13,CASSWGAGETQYF,TGTGCCAGTAGCTGGGGGGCTGGGGAGACCCAGTACTTC
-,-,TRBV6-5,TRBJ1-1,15,CASSYVGIANTEAFF,TGTGCCAGCAGTTACGTGGGGATAGCGAACACTGAAGCTTTCTTT
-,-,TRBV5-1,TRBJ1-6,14,CASSLGMNNSPLHF,TGCGCCAGCAGCTTGGGGATGAATAATTCACCCCTCCACTTT
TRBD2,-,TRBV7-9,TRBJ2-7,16,CASSLRGLAGGYEQYF,TGTGCCAGCAGCTTACGAGGACTAGCGGGAGGGTACGAGCAGTACTTC
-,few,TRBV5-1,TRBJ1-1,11,CASMGNTEAFF,TGCGCCAGCATGGGAAACACTGAAGCTTTCTTT
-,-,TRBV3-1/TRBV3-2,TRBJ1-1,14,CASSTTPQNTEAFF,TGTGCCAGCAGCACTACACCTCAGAACACTGAAGCTTTCTTT
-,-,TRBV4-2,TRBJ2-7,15,CASSARDGASYEQYF,TGTGCCAGCAGCGCCAGGGATGGGGCCTCCTACGAGCAGTACTTC
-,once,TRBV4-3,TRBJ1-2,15,CASSQAEDSNYGYTF,TGCGCCAGCAGCCAAGCCGAGGACAGTAACTATGGCTACACCTTC
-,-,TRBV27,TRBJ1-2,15,CASSLKGVPIYGYTF,TGTGCCAGCAGTTTAAAGGGGGTTCCCATCTATGGCTACACCTTC
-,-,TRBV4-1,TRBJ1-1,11,CASSQNTEAFF,TGCGCCAGCAGCCAGAACACTGAAGCTTTCTTT
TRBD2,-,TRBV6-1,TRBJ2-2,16,CASSEFGGGYTGELFF,TGTGCCAGCAGTGAATTCGGCGGGGGTTACACCGGGGAGCTGTTTTTT
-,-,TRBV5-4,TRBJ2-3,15,CASSFEGPSTDTQYF,TGTGCCAGCAGCTTCGAGGGGCCGAGCACAGATACGCAGTATTTT
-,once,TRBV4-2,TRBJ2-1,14,CASSQDEGPVGQFF,TGTGCCAGCAGCCAAGATGAAGGGCCGGTAGGGCAGTTCTTC
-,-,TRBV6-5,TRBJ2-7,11,CASTLAHEQYF,TGTGCCAGCACCCTTGCGCACGAGCAGTACTTC
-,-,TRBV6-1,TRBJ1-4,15,CASSESFTMNEKLFF,TGTGCCAGCAGTGAAAGTTTTACCATGAATGAAAAACTGTTTTTT
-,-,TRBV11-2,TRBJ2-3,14,CASSLRRVTDTQYF,TGTGCCAGCAGCTTAAGGCGGGTCACAGATACGCAGTATTTT
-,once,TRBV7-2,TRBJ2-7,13,CASSLSGGYEQYF,TGTGCCAGCAGCCTCAGTGGGGGCTACGAGCAGTACTTC
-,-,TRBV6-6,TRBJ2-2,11,CASTGLGELFF,TGTGCCAGCACAGGGCTAGGGGAGCTGTTTTTT
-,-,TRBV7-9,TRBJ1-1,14,CASSLGEENTEAFF,TGTGCCAGCAGCTTAGGGGAGGAGAACACTGAAGCTTTCTTT
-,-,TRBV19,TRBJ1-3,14,CASSWSSAGNTIYF,TGTGCCAGTAGTTGGAGTAGTGCTGGAAACACCATATATTTT
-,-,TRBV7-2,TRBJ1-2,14,CASSSGAGHRGYTF,TGTGCCAGCAGCTCAGGGGCAGGGCACCGAGGCTACACCTTC
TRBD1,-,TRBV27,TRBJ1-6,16,CASRPPGTGVGSPLHF,TGTGCCAGCAGGCCTCCCGGGACAGGGGTTGGTTCACCCCTCCACTTT
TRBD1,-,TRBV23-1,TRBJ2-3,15,CASSHRQGVGDTQYF,TGCGCCAGCAGTCACCGACAGGGGGTCGGAGATACGCAGTATTTT
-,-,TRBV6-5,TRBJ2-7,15,CASRRQVRGNYEQYF,TGTGCCAGCAGGCGTCAGGTACGGGGGAACTACGAGCAGTACTTC